These 2 T cell receptor beta chains were all obtained from the same sample, sequenced in a study of shared clonotypes between healthy human individuals. Only in-frame clones appear in the TCRdb table, and some are missing; sequencing was by immunoSEQ multiplex PCR. Of about 2.4 million clones listed, roughly 93% are singletons. Sequencing was performed on naive CD4+ T cells from PBMCs. Subset in this sample: CD45RA+ positively selected. The receptors were sampled from a man between 18 and 35 years old in good health. Some clones in this sample may be carry-over from other donors' samples.

V is TRBV25-1 and J is TRBJ1-3; no clear D gene. Trimming removed 3 bases from V and 9 bases from J, with 6 bases in between. Germline assignment: CDR1 MGHDK and CDR2 SYGVNS. The CDR3 sequence is 11 residues long. The CDR3 DNA follows: TGTGCCAGCAGTGACGTTCGCACCATATATTTT. This sequence encodes CASSDVRTIYF. Combining the CDR3 with reference TRBV25-1 and TRBJ1-3 gives the whole variable domain EADIYQTPRYLVIGTGKKITLECSQTMGHDKMYWYQQDPGMELHLIHYSYGVNSTEKGDLSSESTVSRIRTEHFPLTLESARPSHTSQYLCASSDVRTIYFGEGSWLTVV.

The rearrangement uses TRBV12-5 and TRBJ2-1; 7 bases are a match to TRBD2. Germline CDR1 and CDR2: LGHNT and FRNRAP. The trim removed 3 bases at V and 6 bases at J, leaving 2 bases unmatched. This CDR3 comprises 13 residues. The CDR3 region has the DNA TGTGCTAGTGGTTTCCGGGGGGTCAATGAGCAGTTCTTC. Protein sequence: CASGFRGVNEQFF. The full variable domain, rest sourced from reference TRBV12-5 and TRBJ2-1, is DARVTQTPRHKVTEMGQEVTMRCQPILGHNTVFWYRQTMMQGLELLAYFRNRAPLDDSGMPKDRFSAEMPDATLATLKIQPSEPRDSAVYFCASGFRGVNEQFFGPGTRLTVL.